This entry describes one T cell receptor beta chain. Its specificity is not known. The CDR3 extends over 16 amino acids. Per germline, CDR1 LNHDA and CDR2 SQIVND (reference sequence). Trimming took 2 bases from V and 6 from J, leaving 16 bases between them. Over chemoradiotherapy, repertoires were sampled more than once. Clones were sequenced by immunoSEQ multiplex PCR, and TCRdb holds only the in-frame ones, with some missing. The data contain 25,000 to 40,000 clones, 80% to 90% of them singletons. The data were obtained in a study of chemoradiotherapy in HPV16-positive cancers. General study findings and limits: Candidate HPV-specific clones and E7-related TCR motifs grew in tumor during treatment. HPV-responsive T-cell expansion during chemoradiotherapy was linked to improved recurrence-free survival in HPV16-positive patients.

The chain employs TRBV19 and TRBJ2-2, with D possibly TRBD1 on 6 matching bases. The clonotype originates from a human donor with HPV-associated anogenital cancer. Source: blood, taken from a patient who underwent chemoradiotherapy. The CDR3 DNA reads TGTGCCAGTAGTATAAGCAGGGGTTTGGACCCCGGGGAGCTGTTTTTT. Amino acids: CASSISRGLDPGELFF.